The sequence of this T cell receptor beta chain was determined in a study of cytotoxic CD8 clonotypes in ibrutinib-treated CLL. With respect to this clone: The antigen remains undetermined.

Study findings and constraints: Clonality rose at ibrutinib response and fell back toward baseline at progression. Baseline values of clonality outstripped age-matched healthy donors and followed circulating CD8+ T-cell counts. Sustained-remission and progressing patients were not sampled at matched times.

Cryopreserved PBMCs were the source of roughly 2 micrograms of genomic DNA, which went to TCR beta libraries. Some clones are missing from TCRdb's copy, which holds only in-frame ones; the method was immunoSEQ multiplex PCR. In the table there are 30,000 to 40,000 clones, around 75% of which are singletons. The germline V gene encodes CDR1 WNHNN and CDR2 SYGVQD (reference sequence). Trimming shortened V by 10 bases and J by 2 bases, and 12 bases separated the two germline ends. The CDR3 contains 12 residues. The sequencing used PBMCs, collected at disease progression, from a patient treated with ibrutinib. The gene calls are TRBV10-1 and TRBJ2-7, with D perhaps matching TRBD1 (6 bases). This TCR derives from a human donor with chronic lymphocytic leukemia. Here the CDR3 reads CATGDNTYEQYF. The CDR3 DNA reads TGCGCCACCGGGGACAACACCTACGAGCAGTACTTC.